This TCR beta chain was sequenced in a study of blood T cells in healthy people across ages. The sample providers were healthy Caucasian people from Russia, aged about 6 to 90. No fewer than 6 million PBMCs went into each sample. This clonotype occurred many times. The CDR3 runs 14 residues. Germline-derived CDR1 and CDR2 are MNHEY and SMNVEV (reference sequence). V was shortened by 4 bases and J by 4 bases, with 13 bases between the two germline ends. Through a sample-barcoded 5' primer and a J-beta primer mix, a second PCR was run for 7 to 11 cycles. TCRdb used MiXCR to reprocess the 5' RACE reads, holding one entry per CDR3 protein. The table records around 940,000 distinct CDR3 sequences, 51% of them present only once.

This receptor was taken from a woman in her fifties or sixties in good health. The sample taken for sequencing was blood. The chain joins TRBV27 to TRBJ2-5; D unclear. The DNA of the CDR3 is TGTGCCAGCAGTTCCCTCCACCAAGGAGAGACCCAGTACTTC. Its protein product is CASSSLHQGETQYF.